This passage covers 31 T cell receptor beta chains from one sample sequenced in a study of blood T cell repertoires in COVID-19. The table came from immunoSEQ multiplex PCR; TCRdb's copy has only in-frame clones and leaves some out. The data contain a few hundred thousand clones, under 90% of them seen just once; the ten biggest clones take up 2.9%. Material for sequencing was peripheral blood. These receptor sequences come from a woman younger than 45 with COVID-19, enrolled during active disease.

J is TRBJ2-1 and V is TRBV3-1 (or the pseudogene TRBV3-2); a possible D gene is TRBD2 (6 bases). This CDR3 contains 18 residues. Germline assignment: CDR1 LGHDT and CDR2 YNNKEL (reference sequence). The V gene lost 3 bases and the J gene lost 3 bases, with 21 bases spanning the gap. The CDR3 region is CASSQNWPRESIYNEQFF. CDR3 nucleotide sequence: TGTGCCAGCAGCCAGAACTGGCCCCGGGAGAGCATCTACAATGAGCAGTTCTTC.

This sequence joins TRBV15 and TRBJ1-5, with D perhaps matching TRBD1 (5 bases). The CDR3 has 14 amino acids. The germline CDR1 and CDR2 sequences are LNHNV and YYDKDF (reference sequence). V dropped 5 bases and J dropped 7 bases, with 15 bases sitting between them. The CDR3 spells CATSAGQMSQPQHF. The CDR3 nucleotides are TGTGCCACCAGCGCAGGGCAAATGAGCCAGCCCCAGCATTTT.

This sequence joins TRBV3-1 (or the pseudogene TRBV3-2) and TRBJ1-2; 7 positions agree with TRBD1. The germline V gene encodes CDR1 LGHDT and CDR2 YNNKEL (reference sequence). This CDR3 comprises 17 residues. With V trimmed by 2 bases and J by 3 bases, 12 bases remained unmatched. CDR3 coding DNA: TGTGCCAGCAGCCAACAGGGACAGACGCCCGTGTACTATGGCTACACCTTC. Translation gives CASSQQGQTPVYYGYTF.

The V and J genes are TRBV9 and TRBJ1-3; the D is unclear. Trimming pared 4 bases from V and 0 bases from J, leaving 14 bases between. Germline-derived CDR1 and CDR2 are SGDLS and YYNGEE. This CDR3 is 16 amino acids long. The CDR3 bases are TGTGCCAGCAGCCCACGGTTCTTTAGCTCTGGAAACACCATATATTTT. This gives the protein CASSPRFFSSGNTIYF. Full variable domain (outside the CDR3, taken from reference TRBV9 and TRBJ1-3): DSGVTQTPKHLITATGQRVTLRCSPRSGDLSVYWYQQSLDQGLQFLIQYYNGEERAKGNILERFSAQQFPDLHSELNLSSLELGDSALYFCASSPRFFSSGNTIYFGEGSWLTVV.

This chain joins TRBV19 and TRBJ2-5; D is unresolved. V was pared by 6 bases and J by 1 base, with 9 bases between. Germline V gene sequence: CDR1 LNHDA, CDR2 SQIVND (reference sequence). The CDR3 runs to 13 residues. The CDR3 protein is CASRGPLQETQYF. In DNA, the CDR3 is TGTGCCAGTAGGGGCCCGCTCCAAGAGACCCAGTACTTC. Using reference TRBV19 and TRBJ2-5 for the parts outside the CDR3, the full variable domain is DGGITQSPKYLFRKEGQNVTLSCEQNLNHDAMYWYRQDPGQGLRLIYYSQIVNDFQKGDIAEGYSVSREKKESFPLTVTSAQKNPTAFYLCASRGPLQETQYFGPGTRLLVL.

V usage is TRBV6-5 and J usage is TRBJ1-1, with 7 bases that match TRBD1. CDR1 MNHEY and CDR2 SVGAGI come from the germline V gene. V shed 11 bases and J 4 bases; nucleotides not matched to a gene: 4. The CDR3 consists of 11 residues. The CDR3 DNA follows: TGTGCCGGGGGACAGACCACTGAAGCTTTCTTT. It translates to CAGGQTTEAFF.

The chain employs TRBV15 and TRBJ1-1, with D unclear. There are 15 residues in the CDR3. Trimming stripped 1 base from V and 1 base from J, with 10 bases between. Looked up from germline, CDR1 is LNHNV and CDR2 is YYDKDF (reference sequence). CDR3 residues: CATSRGGTRNTEAFF. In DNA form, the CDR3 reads TGTGCCACCAGCAGAGGTGGTACAAGGAACACTGAAGCTTTCTTT.

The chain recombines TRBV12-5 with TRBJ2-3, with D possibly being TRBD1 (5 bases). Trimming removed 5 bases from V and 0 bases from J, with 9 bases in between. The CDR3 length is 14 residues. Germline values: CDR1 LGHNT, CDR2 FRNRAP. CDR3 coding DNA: TGTGCTAGTGGTAAGGACACTAGCACAGATACGCAGTATTTT. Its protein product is CASGKDTSTDTQYF.

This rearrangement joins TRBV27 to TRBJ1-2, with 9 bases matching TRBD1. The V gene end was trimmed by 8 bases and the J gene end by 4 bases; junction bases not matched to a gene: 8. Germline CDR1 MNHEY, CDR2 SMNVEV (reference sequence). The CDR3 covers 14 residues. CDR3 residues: CASGHRTGAYGYTF. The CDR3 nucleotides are TGTGCCAGCGGTCATCGGACAGGGGCCTATGGCTACACCTTC.

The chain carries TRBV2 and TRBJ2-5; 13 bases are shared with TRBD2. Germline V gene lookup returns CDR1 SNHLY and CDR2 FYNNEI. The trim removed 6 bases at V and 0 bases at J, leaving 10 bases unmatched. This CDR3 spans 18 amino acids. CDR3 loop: CASSEGLAGPLYQETQYF. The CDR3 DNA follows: TGTGCCAGCAGCGAGGGACTAGCGGGACCTCTGTACCAAGAGACCCAGTACTTC.

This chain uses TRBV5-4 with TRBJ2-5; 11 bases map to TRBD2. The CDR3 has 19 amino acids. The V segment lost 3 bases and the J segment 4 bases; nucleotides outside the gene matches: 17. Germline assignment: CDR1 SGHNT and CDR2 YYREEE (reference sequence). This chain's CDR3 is CASSWKGLAGGDRGETQYF. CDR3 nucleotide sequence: TGTGCCAGCAGCTGGAAAGGACTAGCGGGCGGCGACCGGGGAGAGACCCAGTACTTC. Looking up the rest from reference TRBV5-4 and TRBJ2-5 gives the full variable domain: ETGVTQSPTHLIKTRGQQVTLRCSSQSGHNTVSWYQQALGQGPQFIFQYYREEENGRGNFPPRFSGLQFPNYSSELNVNALELDDSALYLCASSWKGLAGGDRGETQYFGPGTRLLVL.

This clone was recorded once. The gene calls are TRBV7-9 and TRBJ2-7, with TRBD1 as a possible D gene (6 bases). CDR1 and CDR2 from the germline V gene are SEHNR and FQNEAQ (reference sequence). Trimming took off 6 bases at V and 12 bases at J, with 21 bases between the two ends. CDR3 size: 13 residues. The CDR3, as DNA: TGTGCCAGCAGTTCCAGGGACACCTTACCTGGGTACTTC. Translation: CASSSRDTLPGYF.

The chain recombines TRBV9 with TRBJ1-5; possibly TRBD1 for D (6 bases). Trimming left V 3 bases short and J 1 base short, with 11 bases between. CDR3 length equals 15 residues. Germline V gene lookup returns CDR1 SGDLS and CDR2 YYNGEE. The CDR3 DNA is TGTGCCAGCAGCGAAGGGGGGGGCAGCAATCAGCCCCAGCATTTT. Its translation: CASSEGGGSNQPQHF.

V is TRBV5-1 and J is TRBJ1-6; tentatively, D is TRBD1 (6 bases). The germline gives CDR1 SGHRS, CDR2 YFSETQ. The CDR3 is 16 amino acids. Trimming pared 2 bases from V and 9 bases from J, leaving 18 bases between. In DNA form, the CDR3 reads TGCGCCAGCAGCTTCGAAATCACAGGGTCGGCTTCACCCCTCCACTTT. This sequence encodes CASSFEITGSASPLHF.

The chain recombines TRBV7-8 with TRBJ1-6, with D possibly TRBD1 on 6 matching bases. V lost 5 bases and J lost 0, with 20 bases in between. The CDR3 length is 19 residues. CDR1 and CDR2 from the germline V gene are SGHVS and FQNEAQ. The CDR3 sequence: CASSHPRGSTSSYNSPLHF. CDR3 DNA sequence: TGTGCCAGCAGCCATCCCAGGGGATCCACGAGCTCCTATAATTCACCCCTCCACTTT.

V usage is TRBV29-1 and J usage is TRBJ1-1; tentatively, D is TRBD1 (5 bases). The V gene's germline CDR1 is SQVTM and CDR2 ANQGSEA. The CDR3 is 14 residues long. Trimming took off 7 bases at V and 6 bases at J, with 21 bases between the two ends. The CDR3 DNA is TGCAGCGCCGTTAGGTCGCAGGGTGGTGCTGAAGCTTTCTTT. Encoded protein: CSAVRSQGGAEAFF. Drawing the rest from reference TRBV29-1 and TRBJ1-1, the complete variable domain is SAVISQKPSRDICQRGTSLTIQCQVDSQVTMMFWYRQQPGQSLTLIATANQGSEATYESGFVIDKFPISRPNLTFSTLTVSNMSPEDSSIYLCSAVRSQGGAEAFFGQGTRLTVV.

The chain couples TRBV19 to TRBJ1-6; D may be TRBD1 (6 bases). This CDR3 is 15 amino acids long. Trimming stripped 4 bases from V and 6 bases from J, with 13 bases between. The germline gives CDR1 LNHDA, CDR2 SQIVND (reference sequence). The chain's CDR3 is CASSTPTGSNSPLHF. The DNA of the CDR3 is TGTGCCAGTAGTACCCCGACAGGAAGTAATTCACCCCTCCACTTT.

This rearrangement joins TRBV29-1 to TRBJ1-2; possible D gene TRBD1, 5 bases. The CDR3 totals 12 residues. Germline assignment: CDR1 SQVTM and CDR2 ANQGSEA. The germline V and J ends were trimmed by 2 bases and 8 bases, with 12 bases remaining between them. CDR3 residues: CSVETTVGGYTF. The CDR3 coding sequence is TGCAGCGTTGAAACGACAGTGGGGGGCTACACCTTC.

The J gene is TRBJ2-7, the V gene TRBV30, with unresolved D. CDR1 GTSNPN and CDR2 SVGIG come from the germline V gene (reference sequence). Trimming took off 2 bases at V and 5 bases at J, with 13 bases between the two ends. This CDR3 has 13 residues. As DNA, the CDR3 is TGTGCCTGGAGTCGGCTACAGTACAACGAGCAGTACTTC. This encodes CAWSRLQYNEQYF.

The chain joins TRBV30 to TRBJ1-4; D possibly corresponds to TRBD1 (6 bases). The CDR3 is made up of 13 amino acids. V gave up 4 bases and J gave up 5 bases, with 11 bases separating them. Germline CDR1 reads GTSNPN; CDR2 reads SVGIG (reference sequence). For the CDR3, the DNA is TGTGCCTGGACTATCCAGGGGAATGAAAAACTGTTTTTT. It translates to CAWTIQGNEKLFF.

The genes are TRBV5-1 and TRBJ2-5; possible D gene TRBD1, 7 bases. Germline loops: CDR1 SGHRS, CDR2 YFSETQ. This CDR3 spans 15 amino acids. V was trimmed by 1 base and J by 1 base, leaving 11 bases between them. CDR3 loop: CASSLTGDSQETQYF. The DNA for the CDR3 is TGCGCCAGCAGCTTGACAGGGGACTCCCAAGAGACCCAGTACTTC.

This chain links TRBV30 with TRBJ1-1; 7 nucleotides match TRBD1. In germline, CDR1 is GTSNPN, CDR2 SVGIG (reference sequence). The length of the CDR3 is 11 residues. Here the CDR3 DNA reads TGTGCTCGACAGGGTTCCACTGAAGCTTTCTTT. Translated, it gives CARQGSTEAFF.

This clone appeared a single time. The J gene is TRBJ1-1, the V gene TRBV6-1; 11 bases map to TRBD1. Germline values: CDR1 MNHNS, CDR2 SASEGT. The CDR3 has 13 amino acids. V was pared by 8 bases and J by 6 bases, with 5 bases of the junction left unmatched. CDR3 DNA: TGTGCCAGCTCGCCGGGACAGGGGGCTGAAGCTTTCTTT. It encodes CASSPGQGAEAFF.

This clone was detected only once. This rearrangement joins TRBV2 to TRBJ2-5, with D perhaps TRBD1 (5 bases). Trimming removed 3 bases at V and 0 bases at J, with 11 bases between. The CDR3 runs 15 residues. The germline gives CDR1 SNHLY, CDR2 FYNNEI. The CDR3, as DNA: TGTGCCAGCAGTGATTGGCAGGGAAACCAAGAGACCCAGTACTTC. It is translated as CASSDWQGNQETQYF.

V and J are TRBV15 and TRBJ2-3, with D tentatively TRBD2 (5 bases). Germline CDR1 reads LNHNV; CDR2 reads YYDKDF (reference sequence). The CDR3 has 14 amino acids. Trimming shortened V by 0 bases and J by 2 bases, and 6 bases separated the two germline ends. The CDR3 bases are TGTGCCACCAGCAGAGATGGACTCACAGATACGCAGTATTTT. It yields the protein CATSRDGLTDTQYF. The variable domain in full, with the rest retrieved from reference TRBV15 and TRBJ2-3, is DAMVIQNPRYQVTQFGKPVTLSCSQTLNHNVMYWYQQKSSQAPKLLFHYYDKDFNNEADTPDNFQSRRPNTSFCFLDIRSPGLGDTAMYLCATSRDGLTDTQYFGPGTRLTVL.

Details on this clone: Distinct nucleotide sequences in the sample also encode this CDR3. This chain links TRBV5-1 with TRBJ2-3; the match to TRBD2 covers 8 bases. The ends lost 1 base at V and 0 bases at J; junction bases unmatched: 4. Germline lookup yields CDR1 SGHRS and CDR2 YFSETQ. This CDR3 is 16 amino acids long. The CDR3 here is CASSLIAGGSTDTQYF. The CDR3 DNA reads TGCGCCAGCAGCTTGATCGCGGGAGGAAGCACAGATACGCAGTATTTT.

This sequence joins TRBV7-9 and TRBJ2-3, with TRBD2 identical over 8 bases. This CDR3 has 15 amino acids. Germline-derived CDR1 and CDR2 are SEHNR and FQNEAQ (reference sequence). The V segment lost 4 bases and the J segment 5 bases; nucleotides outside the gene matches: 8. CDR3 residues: CASSSLRGAEDTQYF. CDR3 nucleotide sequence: TGTGCCAGCAGCTCTCTGCGGGGGGCGGAAGATACGCAGTATTTT.

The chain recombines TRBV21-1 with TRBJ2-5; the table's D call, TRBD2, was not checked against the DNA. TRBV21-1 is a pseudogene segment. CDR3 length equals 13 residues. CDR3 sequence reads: CASSKGGGETQYF. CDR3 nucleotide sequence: TGTGCCAGCAGCAAAGGAGGAGGGGAGACCCAGTACTTC.

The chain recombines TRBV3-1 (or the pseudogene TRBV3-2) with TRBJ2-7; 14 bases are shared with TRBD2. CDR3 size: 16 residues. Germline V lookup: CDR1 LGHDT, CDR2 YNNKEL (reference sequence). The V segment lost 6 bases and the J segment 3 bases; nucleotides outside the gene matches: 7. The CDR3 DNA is TGTGCCAGCAGTCCCGGGACTAGCGGGAGCTTCTACGAGCAGTACTTC. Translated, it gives CASSPGTSGSFYEQYF.

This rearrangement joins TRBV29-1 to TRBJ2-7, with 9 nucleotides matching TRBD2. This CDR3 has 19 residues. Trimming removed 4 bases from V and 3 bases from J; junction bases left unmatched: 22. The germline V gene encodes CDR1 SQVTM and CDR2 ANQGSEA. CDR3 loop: CSVGLWGASPSGVIYEQYF. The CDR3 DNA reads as TGCAGCGTTGGTCTTTGGGGCGCAAGCCCTAGCGGGGTTATCTACGAGCAGTACTTC.

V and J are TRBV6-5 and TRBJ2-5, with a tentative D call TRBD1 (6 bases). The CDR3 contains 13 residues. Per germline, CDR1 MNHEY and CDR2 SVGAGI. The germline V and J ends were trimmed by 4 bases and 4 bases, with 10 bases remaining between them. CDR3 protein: CASSFTGLETQYF. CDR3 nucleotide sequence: TGTGCCAGCAGTTTTACAGGGCTAGAGACCCAGTACTTC.